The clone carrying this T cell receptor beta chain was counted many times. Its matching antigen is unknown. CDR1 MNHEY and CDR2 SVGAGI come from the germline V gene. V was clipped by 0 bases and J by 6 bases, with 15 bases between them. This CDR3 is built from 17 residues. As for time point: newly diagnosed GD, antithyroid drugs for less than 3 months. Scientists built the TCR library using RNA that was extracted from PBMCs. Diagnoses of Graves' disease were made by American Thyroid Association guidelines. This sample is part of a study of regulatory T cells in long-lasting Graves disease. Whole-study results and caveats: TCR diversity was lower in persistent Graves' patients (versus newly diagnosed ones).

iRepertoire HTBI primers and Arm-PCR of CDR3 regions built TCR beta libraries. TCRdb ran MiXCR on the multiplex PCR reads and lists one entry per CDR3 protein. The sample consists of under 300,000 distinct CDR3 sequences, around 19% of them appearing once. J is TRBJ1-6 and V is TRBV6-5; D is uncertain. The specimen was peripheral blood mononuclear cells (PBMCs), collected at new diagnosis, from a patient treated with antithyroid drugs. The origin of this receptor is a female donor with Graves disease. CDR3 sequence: CASSYSRAQAPNSPLHF. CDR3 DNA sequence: TGTGCCAGCAGTTACTCGAGGGCACAAGCGCCTAATTCACCCCTCCACTTT.